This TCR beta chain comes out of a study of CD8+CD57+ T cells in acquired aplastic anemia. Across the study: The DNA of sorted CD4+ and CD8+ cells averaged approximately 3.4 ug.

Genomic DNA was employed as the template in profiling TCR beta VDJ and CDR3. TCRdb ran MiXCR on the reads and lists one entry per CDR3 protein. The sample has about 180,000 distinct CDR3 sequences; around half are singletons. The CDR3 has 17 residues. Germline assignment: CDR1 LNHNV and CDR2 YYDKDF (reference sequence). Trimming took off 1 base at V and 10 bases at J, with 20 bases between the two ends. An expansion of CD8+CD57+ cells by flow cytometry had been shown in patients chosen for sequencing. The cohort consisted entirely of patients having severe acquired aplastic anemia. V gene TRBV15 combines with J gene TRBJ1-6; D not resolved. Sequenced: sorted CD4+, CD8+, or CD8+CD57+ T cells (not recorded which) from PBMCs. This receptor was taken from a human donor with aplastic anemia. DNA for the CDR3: TGTGCCACCAGCAGAGGGGCACTGTGGGAGGCAGAATCACCCCTCCACTTT. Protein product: CATSRGALWEAESPLHF.